This T cell receptor beta chain was found in a study of cytomegalovirus exposure and HLA in healthy donors. There are 15 residues in the CDR3. CDR1 and CDR2 from the germline V gene are SEHNR and FQNEAQ (reference sequence). The PCR was carried out with 60 Vbeta primers and 13 Jbeta primers. The method was immunoSEQ multiplex PCR; TCRdb's version includes in-frame clones alone and lacks a portion of them. The sample consists of 150,000 to 200,000 clones, more than 80% of them appearing once. Notes on this clone: The junction departs from the called germline gene at one end, perhaps through a read error.

Sequencing was carried out using PBMCs. The clonotype was recovered from a boy under 18 in good health and CMV-seronegative. The chain couples TRBV7-9 to TRBJ1-2, with 9 bases fitting TRBD1. The CDR3 bases are TGTTCCAGCAGCGGCCCGGGACAGGGTAACTATGGCTACACCTTC. Its translation is CSSSGPGQGNYGYTF.